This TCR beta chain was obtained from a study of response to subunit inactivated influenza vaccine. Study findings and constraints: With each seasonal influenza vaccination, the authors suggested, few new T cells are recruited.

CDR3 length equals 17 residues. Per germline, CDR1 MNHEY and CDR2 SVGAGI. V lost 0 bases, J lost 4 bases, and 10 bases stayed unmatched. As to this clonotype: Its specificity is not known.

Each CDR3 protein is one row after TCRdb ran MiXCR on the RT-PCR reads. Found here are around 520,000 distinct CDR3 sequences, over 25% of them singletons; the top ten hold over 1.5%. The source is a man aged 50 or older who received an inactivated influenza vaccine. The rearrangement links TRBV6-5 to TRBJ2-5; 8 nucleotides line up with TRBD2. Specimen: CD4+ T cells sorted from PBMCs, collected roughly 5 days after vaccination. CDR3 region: CASSYSQAGGLGETQYF. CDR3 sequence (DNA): TGTGCCAGCAGTTACTCCCAGGCGGGGGGTCTGGGAGAGACCCAGTACTTC.